Given below is one T cell receptor beta chain in context. No antigen is known for it. The CDR3 runs 14 residues. The germline CDR1 and CDR2 sequences are MNHNS and SASEGT. The V end was cut by 0 bases, the J end by 7 bases, with 10 bases between. Criteria for exclusion of patients were uncontrolled infection, other autoimmune disease, pregnancy or lactation. TCR beta CDR3 regions were amplified from RNA. The HTBI primer set drove a first-round RT-PCR of the TCR CDR3. Each CDR3 protein is one row after TCRdb ran MiXCR on the multiplex PCR reads. The sample includes about 640,000 distinct CDR3 sequences, more than 20% of them seen just once. These data originate in a study of T cells in Graves' hyperthyroidism and ophthalmopathy. Study as a whole: Peripheral blood samples were taken at initial diagnosis, prior to any treatment. Broader study findings: A model of 13 V-J pairs discriminated ophthalmopathy from stable hyperthyroidism.

The sequence derives from a man aged 25-40 years with Graves' ophthalmopathy. The chain carries TRBV6-1 and TRBJ1-5; D is uncertain. Source material: blood. CDR3 region: CASSEAQERQPQHF. As DNA, the CDR3 is TGTGCCAGCAGTGAAGCGCAAGAGAGACAGCCCCAGCATTTT.